These 26 T cell receptor beta chains were all obtained from the same sample, sequenced in a study of identical twins. TCRdb re-called the 5' RACE reads with MiXCR, one entry per CDR3 protein. Found here are roughly 770,000 distinct CDR3 sequences, about 20% of them singletons; the top ten hold 13%. This sample was shared with a second study, whose subject was T cells expressing NK-cell markers.

Sample: PBMCs. Receptors originate from a woman aged 18 to 35 in good health.

This clonotype was counted only a few times. This rearrangement joins TRBV5-1 to TRBJ1-4; D call uncertain. Germline CDR1 and CDR2: SGHRS and YFSETQ. This CDR3 is 13 amino acids long. Deletions cut 4 bases from V and 8 bases from J, with 12 bases between. The CDR3 bases are TGCGCCAGCAGCCGAGGTTCTCGGGAAAAACTGTTTTTT. Translation gives CASSRGSREKLFF.

This clonotype has only a few counts. The chain uses TRBV5-5 and TRBJ2-5; 7 bases line up with TRBD2. This CDR3 is built from 15 residues. CDR1 is SGHKS, CDR2 YYEKEE, per germline (reference sequence). Trimming took 4 bases from V and 5 from J; bases not matched to a gene: 11. Written as DNA, the CDR3 is TGTGCCAGCAGCACTGGAGTCGGTAGCGGGGAGACCCAGTACTTC. It codes for CASSTGVGSGETQYF.

The chain is built from TRBV27 and TRBJ2-7, with D perhaps being TRBD1 or TRBD2 (5 bases each). V lost 10 bases to trimming and J lost 3 bases, with 13 bases between them. The CDR3 is 12 amino acids. Germline V lookup: CDR1 MNHEY, CDR2 SMNVEV (reference sequence). The CDR3 DNA is TGTGCCACCACGGGACCGTTCTACGAGCAGTACTTC. Its translation is CATTGPFYEQYF.

The chain is built from TRBV11-2 and TRBJ2-2, with D unclear. Germline V CDR1 and CDR2: SGHAT, FQNNGV. The length of the CDR3 is 15 residues. Trimming took 2 bases from V and 3 from J, leaving 10 bases between them. The CDR3: CASSLYKGDTGELFF. As DNA, the CDR3 is TGTGCCAGCAGCTTATATAAGGGCGACACCGGGGAGCTGTTTTTT. The whole variable domain, filled in from reference TRBV11-2 and TRBJ2-2, reads EAGVAQSPRYKIIEKRQSVAFWCNPISGHATLYWYQQILGQGPKLLIQFQNNGVVDDSQLPKDRFSAERLKGVDSTLKIQPAKLEDSAVYLCASSLYKGDTGELFFGEGSRLTVL.

The CDR3 coding sequence is TGTGCCAGCAGCTCCACTGACCTCGGTCGAGATACGCAGTATTTT. Its protein is CASSSTDLGRDTQYF. V gene TRBV7-8 combines with J gene TRBJ2-3; no definite D call. CDR3 size: 15 residues. Germline CDR1 and CDR2: SGHVS and FQNEAQ. Trimming cost V 4 bases and J 5 bases, with 16 bases left between them.

V gene TRBV20-1 combines with J gene TRBJ1-2, with D possibly TRBD1 on 5 matching bases. CDR3 size: 16 residues. Looked up from germline, CDR1 is DFQATT and CDR2 is SNEGSKA (reference sequence). Deletions cut 0 bases from V and 3 bases from J, with 17 bases between. In DNA form, the CDR3 reads TGCAGTGCTAGAGAGGGGGTATTCCAGGGACACTATGGCTACACCTTC. As protein: CSAREGVFQGHYGYTF.

V usage is TRBV3-1 and J usage is TRBJ2-1; D ambiguous. Trimming removed 1 base at V and 3 bases at J, with 10 bases between. The germline V gene has CDR1 LGHDT and CDR2 YNNKEL (reference sequence). CDR3 length: 15 amino acids. The DNA of the CDR3 is TGTGCCAGCAGCCAAGCGCATGACTTCTACAATGAGCAGTTCTTC. Translation gives CASSQAHDFYNEQFF.

The chain employs TRBV7-6 and TRBJ2-1; D tentatively fits TRBD1 or TRBD2 (5 bases each). V was shortened by 4 bases and J by 5 bases, with 15 bases between the two germline ends. Germline lookup yields CDR1 SGHVS and CDR2 FNYEAQ. The CDR3 has 15 amino acids. CDR3 amino acids: CASSSLGVTDNEQFF. Here the CDR3 DNA reads TGTGCCAGCAGCTCCTTGGGGGTAACCGACAATGAGCAGTTCTTC.

V is TRBV29-1 and J is TRBJ2-3; perhaps TRBD2 as D (5 bases). V was clipped by 7 bases and J by 6 bases, with 23 bases between them. The CDR3 totals 15 residues. Germline-derived CDR1 and CDR2 are SQVTM and ANQGSEA. CDR3 amino acids: CSAARSTGSQDTQYF. CDR3 DNA sequence: TGCAGCGCCGCGCGGTCTACGGGGAGCCAGGATACGCAGTATTTT.

The rearrangement joins TRBV10-2 to TRBJ2-1; possibly TRBD2 for D (5 bases). Germline V gene sequence: CDR1 WSHSY, CDR2 SAAADI. The CDR3 is 15 amino acids. Trimming removed 3 bases at V and 0 bases at J, with 9 bases between. The CDR3 loop is CASSDEAGSYNEQFF. The CDR3 nucleotides read TGCGCCAGCAGTGATGAGGCGGGCTCCTACAATGAGCAGTTCTTC.

Only a few counts were recorded for this clonotype. The chain employs TRBV5-6 and TRBJ2-1; TRBD2 is a possible D gene (6 bases). Germline V gene sequence: CDR1 SGHDT, CDR2 YYEEEE. The CDR3 covers 15 residues. V lost 0 bases and J lost 0, with 7 bases in between. CDR3 region: CASSLVAASYNEQFF. Written as DNA, the CDR3 is TGTGCCAGCAGCTTGGTAGCGGCCTCCTACAATGAGCAGTTCTTC.

This clonotype was seen more than once but under ten times. This chain joins TRBV20-1 and TRBJ1-2, with D hard to call. Trimming pared 0 bases from V and 8 bases from J, leaving 10 bases between. This CDR3 has 12 residues. Germline CDR1 and CDR2: DFQATT and SNEGSKA (reference sequence). The CDR3 DNA sequence: TGCAGTGCTAGAGATCCCCACGGAGGCTACACCTTC. Its protein is CSARDPHGGYTF.

The V and J genes are TRBV5-1 and TRBJ2-3; D gene ambiguous. V dropped 0 bases and J dropped 4 bases, with 12 bases sitting between them. Germline CDR1 and CDR2: SGHRS and YFSETQ. The CDR3 contains 15 residues. The CDR3 sequence is CASSLEAMSPDTQYF. As DNA, the CDR3 is TGCGCCAGCAGCTTGGAGGCGATGTCGCCAGATACGCAGTATTTT.

This clonotype was observed a few times. This rearrangement joins TRBV20-1 to TRBJ2-5, with TRBD2 matching 8 bases. The CDR3 sequence is 15 residues long. Losses at the gene ends were 1 base for V and 5 bases for J; bases not matched to a gene: 9. CDR1 is DFQATT, CDR2 SNEGSKA, per germline (reference sequence). The CDR3 DNA sequence: TGCAGTGCTAGAGGGGACACGGAGCGGGAGGAGACCCAGTACTTC. This gives the protein CSARGDTEREETQYF.

Only a few counts were recorded for this clonotype. The chain recombines TRBV18 with TRBJ2-5; D might be TRBD1 (5 bases). Germline V gene lookup returns CDR1 KGHSH and CDR2 LQKENI. V lost 2 bases and J lost 5, with 9 bases in between. The CDR3 runs to 13 residues. CDR3 in amino acids: CASSPGASETQYF. For the CDR3, the DNA is TGTGCCAGCTCACCAGGGGCGTCCGAGACCCAGTACTTC.

The sample holds a few counts of this clonotype. V and J are TRBV7-8 and TRBJ2-7; 11 nucleotides align to TRBD2. The CDR3 extends over 16 amino acids. The V segment lost 3 bases and the J segment 7 bases; nucleotides outside the gene matches: 11. CDR1 is SGHVS and CDR2 is FQNEAQ in the germline V gene. For the CDR3, the DNA is TGTGCCAGCAGCTTCGGGGGAACTAGCGGGAGAGTAGAGCAGTACTTC. Translated, it gives CASSFGGTSGRVEQYF.

There are a few counts of this clonotype. This sequence joins TRBV20-1 and TRBJ1-1; no definite D call. The length of the CDR3 is 12 residues. V was cut by 5 bases and J by 0 bases, with 7 bases left in between. CDR1 and CDR2 from the germline V gene are DFQATT and SNEGSKA (reference sequence). DNA of the CDR3: TGCAGTGCTTTATCTATGAACACTGAAGCTTTCTTT. This encodes CSALSMNTEAFF.

This clonotype appeared a few times. The V and J genes are TRBV5-1 and TRBJ2-5, with TRBD2 matching 10 bases. The CDR3 runs to 15 residues. The J segment lost 3 bases and the V segment lost 2 bases, leaving 4 bases of the junction unmatched. The germline gives CDR1 SGHRS, CDR2 YFSETQ. The DNA for the CDR3 is TGCGCCAGCAGCTTACTAGCGGGGACGGAAGAGACCCAGTACTTC. This sequence encodes CASSLLAGTEETQYF.

This chain links TRBV7-8 with TRBJ2-2; 7 bases map to TRBD2. Germline V gives CDR1 SGHVS, CDR2 FQNEAQ. The CDR3 spans 17 residues. The ends lost 7 bases at V and 7 bases at J; junction bases unmatched: 18. The CDR3 nucleotides read TGTGCCAGCACAGGGCTAGCGGAAGGGTATACTATCGGGGAGCTGTTTTTT. This sequence encodes CASTGLAEGYTIGELFF.

The sample holds a few counts of this clonotype. The chain is built from TRBV7-8 and TRBJ2-3; 7 bases align to TRBD2. The germline V gene has CDR1 SGHVS and CDR2 FQNEAQ. This CDR3 spans 17 amino acids. J was trimmed by 7 bases and V by 0 bases; bases with no gene match: 13. CDR3 coding DNA: TGTGCCAGCAGCTTAGCTACTGGCGGGAGTTTGTTTAATACGCAGTATTTT. Its translation: CASSLATGGSLFNTQYF.

Many counts were recorded for this clonotype. The germline gene is not matched at one end of the junction; a read error may be the cause. The chain links TRBV5-1 to TRBJ2-2; 7 nucleotides agree with TRBD1. The germline V gene encodes CDR1 SGHRS and CDR2 YFSETQ. This CDR3 has 15 amino acids. Here the CDR3 DNA reads TGTGCCAGCAGCTTGGAAGGGGGCAACACCGGGGAGCTGTTTTTT. Encoded protein: CASSLEGGNTGELFF.

V is TRBV12-3 or TRBV12-4 and J is TRBJ2-7; 8 bases are a match to TRBD2. V dropped 5 bases and J dropped 2; count of bases not matched to a gene: 8. This CDR3 is built from 15 residues. The DNA for the CDR3 is TGTGCCAGCAGTGCCGGGGGGGGACATACCTACGAGCAGTACTTC. Protein: CASSAGGGHTYEQYF.

This clonotype was recorded a few times. V gene TRBV12-3 or TRBV12-4 combines with J gene TRBJ1-5; D not certain. The CDR3 is made up of 12 amino acids. Trimming cost V 6 bases and J 7 bases, with 10 bases left between them. CDR3 in DNA: TGTGCCAGCAGCCTAACCATCCAGCCCCAGCATTTT. This encodes CASSLTIQPQHF.

The CDR3 reads CSVVSGSPYYGYTF. CDR3 sequence (DNA): TGCAGCGTTGTTTCGGGCAGCCCATACTATGGCTACACCTTC. The genes are TRBV29-1 and TRBJ1-2; D not certain. Trimming pared 4 bases from V and 3 bases from J, leaving 15 bases between. CDR1 is SQVTM, CDR2 ANQGSEA, per germline. CDR3 size: 14 residues.

V and J are TRBV7-2 and TRBJ2-7, with a weak D call TRBD1 (6 bases). The CDR3 totals 15 residues. The germline gives CDR1 SGHTA, CDR2 FQGNSA. V was shortened by 8 bases and J by 5 bases, with 22 bases between the two germline ends. The chain's CDR3 is CASQEQGSPWNEQYF. The DNA of the CDR3 is TGTGCCAGCCAAGAGCAGGGGTCCCCTTGGAACGAGCAGTACTTC.

This clonotype was picked up a small number of times. This chain links TRBV5-1 with TRBJ1-1, with a possible D match to TRBD1 (5 bases). The CDR3 totals 16 residues. Trimming stripped 2 bases from V and 4 bases from J, with 18 bases between. Germline V gene sequence: CDR1 SGHRS, CDR2 YFSETQ. CDR3 loop: CASSFRAGSFGTEAFF. The CDR3 bases are TGCGCCAGCAGCTTCAGGGCGGGGAGTTTTGGCACTGAAGCTTTCTTT.